The 32 T cell receptor beta chains below come from one sample, sequenced in a study of OX40 agonist ivuxolimab in advanced cancers. Libraries were prepared by immunoSEQ multiplex PCR; TCRdb keeps only in-frame clonotypes and omits some of them. The table lists tens of thousands of clones, around 80% of them singletons. The source material was CD4+ or CD8+ T cells sorted from blood, sampled in a trial of the OX40 agonist ivuxolimab. These TCRs come from an adult with an advanced solid tumor such as melanoma, head and neck, liver or kidney cancer.

The rearrangement joins TRBV6-5 to TRBJ2-3; D call uncertain. V shed 10 bases and J shed 2 bases, with 13 bases lying between them. Germline CDR1 MNHEY, CDR2 SVGAGI. The CDR3 has 13 residues. The CDR3 spells CATGQGLTDTQYF. The CDR3 region has the DNA TGTGCCACTGGGCAAGGGCTCACAGATACGCAGTATTTT.

The V gene is TRBV5-1, the J gene TRBJ1-4; tentative D call: TRBD1 (5 bases). There are 14 residues in the CDR3. Trimming removed 4 bases from V and 0 bases from J, with 7 bases in between. In germline, CDR1 is SGHRS, CDR2 YFSETQ. CDR3 protein: CASSMGATNEKLFF. The CDR3 DNA follows: TGCGCCAGCAGCATGGGGGCAACTAATGAAAAACTGTTTTTT. Supplemented by reference TRBV5-1 and TRBJ1-4, the full variable domain reads KAGVTQTPRYLIKTRGQQVTLSCSPISGHRSVSWYQQTPGQGLQFLFEYFSETQRNKGNFPGRFSGRQFSNSRSEMNVSTLELGDSALYLCASSMGATNEKLFFGSGTQLSVL.

The rearrangement links TRBV5-4 to TRBJ1-3; D gene ambiguous. Per the germline V gene, CDR1 is SGHNT and CDR2 is YYREEE (reference sequence). The CDR3 has 16 amino acids. V gave up 0 bases and J gave up 0 bases, with 10 bases separating them. CDR3 sequence reads: CASSLDLGLSGNTIYF. CDR3 nucleotides: TGTGCCAGCAGCTTGGACCTGGGCCTCTCTGGAAACACCATATATTTT.

The rearrangement uses TRBV7-2 and TRBJ2-6; D gene ambiguous. This CDR3 comprises 16 residues. V gave up 5 bases and J gave up 3 bases, with 14 bases separating them. Germline CDR1 and CDR2: SGHTA and FQGNSA. The CDR3 DNA is TGTGCCAGCAGCCCCCAGATCGCAGGTGGGGCCAACGTCCTGACTTTC. Residues: CASSPQIAGGANVLTF.

This CDR3 is CASRTTIGGNYGYTF. CDR3 DNA sequence: TGTGCCAGCAGGACAACGATTGGGGGTAACTATGGCTACACCTTC. The chain is built from TRBV9 and TRBJ1-2, with TRBD1 as a possible D gene (5 bases). The CDR3 length is 15 residues. Trimming cost V 5 bases and J 1 base, with 15 bases left between them. The germline CDR1 and CDR2 sequences are SGDLS and YYNGEE.

Only a few counts were recorded for this clone. This rearrangement joins TRBV6-6 to TRBJ1-1; possibly TRBD1 for D (5 bases). The CDR3 contains 14 residues. CDR1 is MNHNY, CDR2 SVGAGI, per germline (reference sequence). V lost 2 bases to trimming and J lost 0 bases, with 7 bases between them. CDR3 coding DNA: TGTGCCAGCAGTTACAGGGGAATGAACACTGAAGCTTTCTTT. Amino acid sequence: CASSYRGMNTEAFF.

This clone was detected a few times. The chain employs TRBV7-9 and TRBJ1-1; no clear D gene. This CDR3 contains 13 residues. Germline loops: CDR1 SEHNR, CDR2 FQNEAQ (reference sequence). V lost 5 bases, J lost 1 base, and 8 bases lay in between. CDR3 sequence reads: CASSLHGNTEAFF. The CDR3 nucleotides are TGTGCCAGCAGCCTTCATGGGAACACTGAAGCTTTCTTT.

V gene TRBV6-5 combines with J gene TRBJ2-3; 7 bases line up with TRBD2. The V and J ends lost 2 bases and 2 bases, in that order; junction bases with no gene match: 7. Germline V gene data show CDR1 as MNHEY and CDR2 as SVGAGI. The CDR3 consists of 16 residues. CDR3 amino acids: CASSYPVGGVTDTQYF. In DNA, the CDR3 is TGTGCCAGCAGTTACCCCGTGGGGGGGGTCACAGATACGCAGTATTTT.

This clone has just one count. V usage is TRBV6-6 and J usage is TRBJ2-7, with a weak D call TRBD1 (6 bases). Germline V gene data show CDR1 as MNHNY and CDR2 as SVGAGI (reference sequence). With 5 bases removed from V and 6 bases from J, the gap between germline ends came to 17 bases. CDR3 length: 14 amino acids. This chain's CDR3 is CASSLQGFGFEQYF. The CDR3, as DNA: TGTGCCAGCAGTCTACAGGGCTTCGGCTTCGAGCAGTACTTC.

The V and J genes are TRBV15 and TRBJ2-7; the D gene is possibly TRBD1 (5 bases). CDR3 length: 15 amino acids. The germline V gene encodes CDR1 LNHNV and CDR2 YYDKDF (reference sequence). The V end was cut by 3 bases, the J end by 2 bases, with 14 bases between. The CDR3 spells CATSRAWSTAYEQYF. CDR3 bases: TGTGCCACCAGCAGGGCCTGGTCGACAGCCTACGAGCAGTACTTC.

The V gene is TRBV7-9, the J gene TRBJ1-4, with 7 bases that match TRBD1. Germline assignment: CDR1 SEHNR and CDR2 FQNEAQ (reference sequence). CDR3 length: 14 residues. V lost 3 bases, J lost 8 bases, and 6 bases stayed unmatched. CDR3 sequence: CASSFRQGGEKLFF. CDR3 sequence (DNA): TGTGCCAGCAGCTTCAGACAGGGAGGGGAAAAACTGTTTTTT.

This clone was counted a single time. The chain recombines TRBV2 with TRBJ2-7; 9 nucleotides line up with TRBD1. This CDR3 is 15 amino acids long. The germline V gene has CDR1 SNHLY and CDR2 FYNNEI. J lost 5 bases, V lost 5 bases, and 10 bases had no gene match. The CDR3 is CASSQNPGQGDEQYF. CDR3 coding DNA: TGTGCCAGCAGTCAGAACCCGGGACAGGGAGACGAGCAGTACTTC.

The V and J genes are TRBV7-6 and TRBJ2-2; D is unclear. Germline V gene data show CDR1 as SGHVS and CDR2 as FNYEAQ. V was clipped by 1 base and J by 7 bases, with 4 bases between them. CDR3 length equals 12 residues. CDR3 sequence: CASSLVVGELFF. The DNA for the CDR3 is TGTGCCAGCAGCTTAGTAGTCGGGGAGCTGTTTTTT.

This clone was observed a few times. The chain carries TRBV4-2 and TRBJ1-6; D possibly corresponds to TRBD1 (5 bases). Germline CDR1 LGHNA, CDR2 YNFKEQ. V gave up 4 bases and J gave up 5 bases, with 12 bases separating them. CDR3 length: 15 amino acids. The CDR3 here is CASSREDRDNSPLHF. DNA for the CDR3: TGTGCCAGCAGCCGAGAAGACAGAGATAATTCACCCCTCCACTTT.

This chain links TRBV5-4 with TRBJ1-1; D may be TRBD1 (6 bases). This CDR3 region has 12 residues. Germline V gene lookup returns CDR1 SGHNT and CDR2 YYREEE (reference sequence). V lost 4 bases and J lost 5, with 9 bases in between. CDR3 region: CASSPGQTEAFF. In nucleotides, the CDR3 is TGTGCCAGCAGCCCCGGACAGACTGAAGCTTTCTTT.

This clone was detected only a few times. The chain links TRBV2 to TRBJ2-2; 7 nucleotides align to TRBD2. Germline CDR1 SNHLY, CDR2 FYNNEI. The CDR3 totals 16 residues. With V trimmed by 6 bases and J by 2 bases, 9 bases remained unmatched. The CDR3 sequence: CASSTEGGSNTGELFF. CDR3 nucleotide sequence: TGTGCCAGCAGCACTGAAGGCGGGAGTAACACCGGGGAGCTGTTTTTT.

The chain couples TRBV15 to TRBJ2-5; D perhaps matches TRBD1 (5 bases). The length of the CDR3 is 12 residues. V was pared by 5 bases and J by 6 bases, with 10 bases between. Per the germline V gene, CDR1 is LNHNV and CDR2 is YYDKDF (reference sequence). CDR3 DNA sequence: TGTGCCACCAGCTTTGCAGGGCAGACCCAGTACTTC. It yields the protein CATSFAGQTQYF.

J is TRBJ2-7 and V is TRBV18; possibly TRBD1 for D (5 bases). The CDR3 is made up of 11 amino acids. Deletions cut 3 bases from V and 7 bases from J, with 7 bases between. CDR1 is KGHSH, CDR2 LQKENI, per germline. Written as DNA, the CDR3 is TGTGCCAGCTCACCCAGGGAAGAGCAGTACTTC. Translated, it gives CASSPREEQYF. Complete variable domain (other parts from reference TRBV18 and TRBJ2-7): NAGVMQNPRHLVRRRGQEARLRCSPMKGHSHVYWYRQLPEEGLKFMVYLQKENIIDESGMPKERFSAEFPKEGPSILRIQQVVRGDSAAYFCASSPREEQYFGPGTRLTVT.

The chain carries TRBV14 and TRBJ1-2; 7 bases match TRBD1. With 4 bases clipped from V and 5 bases from J, the junction kept 1 base outside the gene matches. The CDR3 has 12 amino acids. The germline V gene encodes CDR1 SGHDN and CDR2 FVKESK. CDR3 amino acids: CASSPTGYGYTF. The CDR3, as DNA: TGTGCCAGCAGCCCGACAGGGTATGGCTACACCTTC.

As DNA, the CDR3 is TGTGCCAGCAGCCCAGTGGCCACTACTAACTATGGCTACACCTTC. Its protein is CASSPVATTNYGYTF. The V gene is TRBV7-6, the J gene TRBJ1-2; D gene uncertain. CDR1 and CDR2 from the germline V gene are SGHVS and FNYEAQ. This CDR3 region has 15 residues. V lost 5 bases and J lost 0, with 13 bases in between.

V gene TRBV29-1 combines with J gene TRBJ2-7; no definite D call. V dropped 0 bases and J dropped 4 bases, with 13 bases sitting between them. CDR1 is SQVTM and CDR2 is ANQGSEA in the germline V gene. This CDR3 is 14 amino acids long. DNA for the CDR3: TGCAGCGTTGAAGATCGGGCAGGCGTGTACGAGCAGTACTTC. Protein sequence: CSVEDRAGVYEQYF.

The J gene is TRBJ1-1, the V gene TRBV6-6; D is perhaps TRBD1 (5 bases). The CDR3 spans 16 residues. Germline CDR1 reads MNHNY; CDR2 reads SVGAGI (reference sequence). V was cut by 4 bases and J by 10 bases, with 25 bases left in between. The CDR3, as DNA: TGTGCCAGCAGTTCGCGACAGCTAATTAAACCTTCTGGAGCTTTCTTT. It encodes CASSSRQLIKPSGAFF.

J is TRBJ2-4 and V is TRBV6-6; D tentatively reads TRBD1 or TRBD2 (6 bases each). CDR1 MNHNY and CDR2 SVGAGI come from the germline V gene (reference sequence). This CDR3 contains 14 residues. Trimming stripped 0 bases from V and 6 bases from J, with 9 bases between. The CDR3: CASSYSEGGNIQYF. The CDR3 nucleotides are TGTGCCAGCAGTTACTCCGAGGGGGGAAACATTCAGTACTTC.

This chain connects TRBV28 to TRBJ2-7; possibly TRBD1 or TRBD2 for D (5 bases each). This CDR3 is built from 13 residues. Germline V gene data show CDR1 as MDHEN and CDR2 as SYDVKM. Trimming pared 5 bases from V and 2 bases from J, leaving 10 bases between. The DNA of the CDR3 is TGTGCCAGCAGTCAACCGGGGCCCTACGAGCAGTACTTC. Its translation is CASSQPGPYEQYF.

V and J are TRBV7-2 and TRBJ2-7; 7 nucleotides align to TRBD2. Losses at the gene ends were 1 base for V and 5 bases for J; bases not matched to a gene: 5. This CDR3 contains 14 residues. From germline, CDR1 is SGHTA and CDR2 FQGNSA. The CDR3 is CASSLVGGDHEQYF. The CDR3, as DNA: TGTGCCAGCAGCTTAGTGGGGGGGGACCACGAGCAGTACTTC.

This rearrangement joins TRBV19 to TRBJ2-2, with TRBD2 matching over 15 bases. The CDR3 is made up of 16 amino acids. With 10 bases clipped from V and 4 bases from J, the junction kept 7 bases outside the gene matches. CDR1 and CDR2 from the germline V gene are LNHDA and SQIVND (reference sequence). CDR3 protein: CATGLAGGRATGELFF. The CDR3 DNA reads as TGTGCCACAGGACTAGCGGGGGGGCGCGCCACCGGGGAGCTGTTTTTT.

The gene calls are TRBV19 and TRBJ1-2; 8 nucleotides align to TRBD1. J lost 9 bases, V lost 7 bases, and 16 bases had no gene match. The CDR3 has 15 residues. From germline, CDR1 is LNHDA and CDR2 SQIVND (reference sequence). The chain's CDR3 is CASTLIATGDIRYTF. CDR3 in DNA: TGTGCCAGTACCCTGATCGCGACAGGGGATATCCGCTACACCTTC.

The chain recombines TRBV7-9 with TRBJ1-4, with 10 bases identical to TRBD1. CDR1 is SEHNR and CDR2 is FQNEAQ in the germline V gene (reference sequence). The J segment lost 7 bases and the V segment lost 5 bases, leaving 4 bases of the junction unmatched. CDR3 size: 14 residues. The CDR3 sequence: CASSMGQGIEKLFF. For the CDR3, the DNA is TGTGCCAGCAGCATGGGACAGGGGATTGAAAAACTGTTTTTT. Full variable domain (missing parts from reference TRBV7-9 and TRBJ1-4): DTGVSQNPRHKITKRGQNVTFRCDPISEHNRLYWYRQTLGQGPEFLTYFQNEAQLEKSRLLSDRFSAERPKGSFSTLEIQRTEQGDSAMYLCASSMGQGIEKLFFGSGTQLSVL.

The rearrangement uses TRBV5-4 and TRBJ2-5; D is ambiguous. V shed 4 bases and J shed 4 bases, with 8 bases lying between them. The CDR3 is 12 residues long. Germline V CDR1 and CDR2: SGHNT, YYREEE (reference sequence). This CDR3 is CASSQVGETQYF. DNA of the CDR3: TGTGCCAGCAGCCAAGTTGGAGAGACCCAGTACTTC.

The V and J genes are TRBV5-6 and TRBJ1-1; a weak D match, TRBD1 (5 bases). This CDR3 region has 15 residues. Between the trimmed V and J ends, which lost 0 bases and 4 bases, there was a span of 13 bases. The germline CDR1 and CDR2 sequences are SGHDT and YYEEEE. CDR3 bases: TGTGCCAGCAGCTTGGGGTCGTTGGGGGGCACTGAAGCTTTCTTT. Translation: CASSLGSLGGTEAFF.

This clone was observed a few times. CDR3 sequence (DNA): TGTGCCAGCAGTCACCGGTTCGGGGACACTGAAGCTTTCTTT. Its protein product is CASSHRFGDTEAFF. The chain joins TRBV6-6 to TRBJ1-1; no firm D call. Trimming took 5 bases from V and 3 from J, leaving 13 bases between them. Germline V CDR1 and CDR2: MNHNY, SVGAGI (reference sequence). The CDR3 spans 14 residues.

This chain uses TRBV5-1 with TRBJ2-5; D may correspond to TRBD1 or TRBD2 (6 bases each). Looked up from germline, CDR1 is SGHRS and CDR2 is YFSETQ. The CDR3 loop spans 15 amino acids. With 0 bases removed from V and 5 bases from J, the gap between germline ends came to 14 bases. The CDR3 region is CASSLDPGARETQYF. CDR3 DNA sequence: TGCGCCAGCAGCTTGGACCCGGGGGCCCGGGAGACCCAGTACTTC.